This is a list of T cell receptor beta chains from one sample in a study of long-term antiretroviral therapy in people with HIV. The protocol was immunoSEQ multiplex PCR, while the TCRdb copy is restricted to in-frame clones and leaves out a portion. The sample contains about 22,000 clones, 60% to 80% of which appear only once. The specimen comprised unsorted PBMCs, sampled less than 1.8 years before starting antiretroviral therapy. The source of these receptors is a woman in her thirties or forties with HIV. CDR3s include the opening cysteine and the closing phenylalanine or tryptophan. D genes are given only for firm matches. Only part of the rows carry a size: once, few, many, or a class if the clone is expanded.

clone size	D gene	V gene	J gene	CDR3 protein	CDR3 DNA
.	.	TRBV19	TRBJ2-7	CASSTRQGGYEQYF	TGTGCCAGTAGTACCCGGCAGGGCGGGTACGAGCAGTACTTC
.	.	TRBV27	TRBJ2-7	CASSLGAYYEQYF	TGTGCCAGCAGTTTAGGGGCTTACTACGAGCAGTACTTC
.	.	TRBV10-2	TRBJ2-1	CASSEFVRLSVDEQFF	TGCGCCAGCAGTGAATTTGTCCGCCTCAGTGTGGATGAGCAGTTCTTC
.	.	TRBV15	TRBJ1-5	CATSRDPDSNQPQHF	TGTGCCACCAGCAGAGATCCCGACAGCAATCAGCCCCAGCATTTT
.	TRBD2	TRBV28	TRBJ2-7	CASSTTSGMTYEQYF	TGTGCCAGCAGTACTACTAGCGGAATGACCTACGAGCAGTACTTC
.	.	TRBV5-4	TRBJ2-1	CASSWGGAPLNEQFF	TGTGCCAGCAGCTGGGGGGGGGCGCCCCTCAATGAGCAGTTCTTC
.	.	TRBV2	TRBJ1-1	CASSERTGKGTEAFF	TGTGCCAGCAGTGAACGTACAGGGAAAGGAACTGAAGCTTTCTTT
.	.	TRBV15	TRBJ2-7	CATSSHMGKAYF	TGTGCCACCAGCTCTCACATGGGTAAAGCGTACTTC
.	.	TRBV18	TRBJ1-3	CASSPLWSHRSGNTIYF	TGTGCCAGCTCACCACTCTGGTCACACCGCTCTGGAAACACCATATATTTT
few	.	TRBV7-9	TRBJ1-5	CASSPTLNQPQHF	TGTGCCAGCAGCCCGACACTCAATCAGCCCCAGCATTTT